The 28 T cell receptor beta chains below come from one sample, sequenced in a study of T cells in Graves' hyperthyroidism and ophthalmopathy. Regions amplified from RNA transcripts were the TCR beta CDR3 regions. The TCR CDR3 was amplified in a first-round RT-PCR using the HTBI primer set. TCRdb reprocessed the multiplex PCR reads with MiXCR, giving one entry per CDR3 protein. The table includes around 500,000 distinct CDR3 sequences, roughly an eighth detected once. The sample consisted of blood. The source is a woman aged 18-35 years with Graves' hyperthyroidism.

This clonotype was seen repeatedly, ten times or more. The chain links TRBV6-1 to TRBJ2-5; maybe TRBD2 (6 bases). This CDR3 spans 13 amino acids. CDR1 is MNHNS and CDR2 is SASEGT in the germline V gene. V was shortened by 7 bases and J by 5 bases, with 14 bases between the two germline ends. In DNA form, the CDR3 reads TGTGCCAGCACCGAGCCGGGGGTCGAGACCCAGTACTTC. This encodes CASTEPGVETQYF.

This clonotype was detected ten times or more. The J gene is TRBJ1-2, the V gene TRBV27; D is possibly TRBD1 (6 bases). CDR3 size: 13 residues. With 4 bases removed from V and 2 bases from J, the gap between germline ends came to 8 bases. Per germline, CDR1 MNHEY and CDR2 SMNVEV (reference sequence). The chain's CDR3 is CASSSTGNYGYTF. The CDR3 DNA sequence: TGTGCCAGCAGTTCTACAGGGAACTATGGCTACACCTTC.

This clonotype occurred many times. The chain links TRBV12-3 or TRBV12-4 to TRBJ1-3; TRBD1 matches 8 bases. The V gene end was trimmed by 6 bases and the J gene end by 3 bases; junction bases not matched to a gene: 10. The CDR3 covers 16 residues. In DNA, the CDR3 is TGTGCCAGCAGCGCCGATAACAGGGGGAATGGAAACACCATATATTTT. Its translation is CASSADNRGNGNTIYF.

The chain has TRBV7-2 and TRBJ2-1; perhaps TRBD2 as D (6 bases). Between the trimmed V and J ends, which lost 3 bases and 7 bases, there was a span of 10 bases. The germline V gene has CDR1 SGHTA and CDR2 FQGNSA. The CDR3 sequence is 13 residues long. The CDR3 sequence: CASSFYRGNEQFF. The DNA for the CDR3 is TGTGCCAGCAGCTTCTACCGGGGGAATGAGCAGTTCTTC.

This clonotype was detected only a few times. Here the CDR3 reads CASSQVRADTGELFF. In DNA, the CDR3 is TGCGCCAGCAGCCAAGTGAGGGCCGACACCGGGGAGCTGTTTTTT. V is TRBV4-1 and J is TRBJ2-2; D is perhaps TRBD2 (5 bases). The V gene's germline CDR1 is MGHRA and CDR2 YSYEKL. The ends were cut back, 1 base at V and 3 bases at J, with 9 bases in the middle. This CDR3 contains 15 residues.

The J gene is TRBJ1-1, the V gene TRBV20-1; D is possibly TRBD1 (6 bases). In germline, CDR1 is DFQATT, CDR2 SNEGSKA (reference sequence). The CDR3 is 15 amino acids. Trimming removed 4 bases from V and 5 bases from J, with 20 bases in between. CDR3 sequence reads: CSATTPTGGETEAFF. The CDR3 coding sequence is TGCAGTGCTACCACTCCGACAGGCGGAGAGACTGAAGCTTTCTTT.

This chain connects TRBV29-1 to TRBJ1-2; weak D call: TRBD1 (5 bases). V lost 4 bases to trimming and J lost 4 bases, with 10 bases between them. Germline V gives CDR1 SQVTM, CDR2 ANQGSEA. This CDR3 comprises 12 residues. CDR3 DNA sequence: TGCAGCGTTGCCCAGGGCACCTATGGCTACACCTTC. The encoded protein is CSVAQGTYGYTF.

Points on this clonotype: A single base separates this from a much larger clone, so it may be a read error. The rearrangement uses TRBV24-1 and TRBJ2-5, with a possible D match to TRBD2 (5 bases). The CDR3 is 16 amino acids. The germline gives CDR1 KGHDR, CDR2 SFDVKD. The CDR3 loop is CATSGRAAGLEETRYF. CDR3 nucleotide sequence: TGTGCCACCAGTGGGCGAGCGGCCGGCCTTGAAGAGACCCGGTACTTC.

About this clonotype: A single base separates this from a much larger clone, so it may be a read error. The chain links TRBV20-1 to TRBJ2-3; D might be TRBD2 (6 bases). Germline V gives CDR1 DFQATT, CDR2 SNEGSKA (reference sequence). This CDR3 has 15 residues. This chain's CDR3 is CGARLSGLSTDTQYF. DNA for the CDR3: TGCGGTGCTAGGCTGTCGGGACTTTCCACAGATACGCAGTATTTT.

This chain links TRBV9 with TRBJ2-1, with 7 nucleotides matching TRBD2. Germline assignment: CDR1 SGDLS and CDR2 YYNGEE. This CDR3 contains 16 residues. J was trimmed by 0 bases and V by 3 bases; bases with no gene match: 6. In DNA, the CDR3 is TGTGCCAGCAGCGGTGGAGCGGGGAGCTCCTACAATGAGCAGTTCTTC. This encodes CASSGGAGSSYNEQFF.

The table lists this clonotype with many counts. This chain connects TRBV12-3 or TRBV12-4 to TRBJ1-1, with D unresolved. CDR3 length equals 14 residues. Trimming pared 6 bases from V and 3 bases from J, leaving 14 bases between. The CDR3 loop reads CASRYGVGDTEAFF. As DNA, the CDR3 is TGTGCCAGCAGGTACGGAGTGGGAGACACTGAAGCTTTCTTT.

This clonotype has a count of ten or more. The rearrangement links TRBV15 to TRBJ2-3, with D possibly being TRBD1 (6 bases). Germline assignment: CDR1 LNHNV and CDR2 YYDKDF (reference sequence). This CDR3 contains 17 residues. V was clipped by 3 bases and J by 2 bases, with 18 bases between them. CDR3 nucleotides: TGTGCCACCAGCAGTCACCGGGACAAGGCCCCCACAGATACGCAGTATTTT. Translating gives CATSSHRDKAPTDTQYF.

The table lists this clonotype with many counts. The chain is built from TRBV4-1 and TRBJ2-5, with no clear D. Germline V gives CDR1 MGHRA, CDR2 YSYEKL. Between the trimmed V and J ends, which lost 1 base and 1 base, there was a span of 10 bases. The CDR3 is 15 residues long. CDR3 in DNA: TGCGCCAGCAGCCAAGTGTTGCAGCCCCAAGAGACCCAGTACTTC. Translating gives CASSQVLQPQETQYF.

This clonotype was seen many times. The rearrangement uses TRBV12-3 or TRBV12-4 and TRBJ1-2; D unresolved. CDR3 length: 17 residues. V lost 3 bases and J lost 4, with 21 bases in between. The CDR3 DNA reads as TGTGCCAGCAGTTTTACCCGAAGGGCAGGCAGCCTCTATGGCTACACCTTC. Translating it yields CASSFTRRAGSLYGYTF.

This clonotype was observed a handful of times. In DNA form, the CDR3 reads TGTGCCAGCAGATCCAGACTAGCGGGTAGCACAGATACGCAGTATTTT. Residues: CASRSRLAGSTDTQYF. This rearrangement joins TRBV2 to TRBJ2-3; 10 bases match TRBD2. V was pared by 6 bases and J by 0 bases, with 6 bases of the junction left unmatched. The CDR3 consists of 16 residues. The germline V gene has CDR1 SNHLY and CDR2 FYNNEI.

This clonotype was counted ten times or more. V gene TRBV7-8 combines with J gene TRBJ2-3, with a tentative D call TRBD1 (5 bases). Trimming removed 4 bases from V and 3 bases from J, with 8 bases in between. The CDR3 sequence is 13 residues long. The V gene's germline CDR1 is SGHVS and CDR2 FQNEAQ. Written as DNA, the CDR3 is TGTGCCAGCAGCTGGCGGACAACAGATACGCAGTATTTT. As protein: CASSWRTTDTQYF.

This clonotype was counted only a few times. V is TRBV6-8 and J is TRBJ1-2; D might be TRBD1 (5 bases). V was cut by 0 bases and J by 6 bases, with 8 bases left in between. Germline-derived CDR1 and CDR2 are MNHGY and SAAAGT. CDR3 length equals 13 residues. The CDR3 DNA reads as TGTGCCAGCAGTTACTCCGGGACTGATGGCTACACCTTC. The encoded protein is CASSYSGTDGYTF.

This clonotype appeared a single time. Given a much more abundant clone one base away, this may be a read error. This sequence joins TRBV30 and TRBJ2-7, with 10 bases matching TRBD2. Germline-derived CDR1 and CDR2 are GTSNPN and SVGIG (reference sequence). J lost 2 bases, V lost 2 bases, and 0 bases had no gene match. The CDR3 totals 13 residues. The CDR3 is CAWSLAGAYEQYF. For the CDR3, the DNA is TGTGCCTGGAGTCTAGCGGGAGCCTACGAGCAGTACTTC.

The J gene is TRBJ1-5, the V gene TRBV7-9; no definite D call. CDR3 length: 14 residues. The germline CDR1 and CDR2 sequences are SEHNR and FQNEAQ (reference sequence). V shed 5 bases and J shed 3 bases, with 11 bases lying between them. DNA for the CDR3: TGTGCCAGCAGCGCCGGGTCAATCAATCAGCCCCAGCATTTT. It translates to CASSAGSINQPQHF. Complete variable domain (other parts from reference TRBV7-9 and TRBJ1-5): DTGVSQNPRHKITKRGQNVTFRCDPISEHNRLYWYRQTLGQGPEFLTYFQNEAQLEKSRLLSDRFSAERPKGSFSTLEIQRTEQGDSAMYLCASSAGSINQPQHFGDGTRLSIL.

This clonotype was counted between two and nine times. The CDR3 region has the DNA TGTGCCAGCAGCACGGGACTAGCGGAGCAAGAGACCCAGTACTTC. Its protein is CASSTGLAEQETQYF. The genes are TRBV9 and TRBJ2-5, with 11 bases identical to TRBD2. Germline-derived CDR1 and CDR2 are SGDLS and YYNGEE. With 4 bases clipped from V and 2 bases from J, the junction kept 4 bases outside the gene matches. This CDR3 has 15 residues. Filled out from reference TRBV9 and TRBJ2-5, the complete variable domain reads DSGVTQTPKHLITATGQRVTLRCSPRSGDLSVYWYQQSLDQGLQFLIQYYNGEERAKGNILERFSAQQFPDLHSELNLSSLELGDSALYFCASSTGLAEQETQYFGPGTRLLVL.

To note about this clonotype: A much larger clonotype is one base distant, so this may be a read error. The chain has TRBV27 and TRBJ1-3, with D possibly TRBD1 on 6 matching bases. This CDR3 has 15 amino acids. CDR1 MNHEY and CDR2 SMNVEV come from the germline V gene (reference sequence). The CDR3 spells CASRQDRSSGNTTYF. The CDR3, as DNA: TGTGCCAGCAGACAAGACAGGTCCTCTGGAAACACCACATATTTT.

This clonotype was recorded at least ten times. The chain uses TRBV9 and TRBJ1-1, with D perhaps TRBD1 (5 bases). The CDR3 extends over 15 amino acids. V lost 0 bases to trimming and J lost 3 bases, with 12 bases between them. Germline V gene data show CDR1 as SGDLS and CDR2 as YYNGEE. The CDR3, as DNA: TGTGCCAGCAGCGTAGCGGTGAGGGGCGACACTGAAGCTTTCTTT. This codes for CASSVAVRGDTEAFF.

This clonotype was seen repeatedly, ten times or more. The chain recombines TRBV6-1 with TRBJ2-3; TRBD1 aligns across 12 bases. The CDR3 has 15 amino acids. Trimming removed 5 bases from V and 7 bases from J; junction bases left unmatched: 7. Germline V lookup: CDR1 MNHNS, CDR2 SASEGT. The CDR3 sequence is CASSNRDRGPYTQYF. In DNA, the CDR3 is TGTGCCAGCAGTAACCGGGACAGGGGGCCATATACGCAGTATTTT.

This clonotype was seen a few times. The V and J genes are TRBV20-1 and TRBJ2-1; D is possibly TRBD2 (8 bases). The V end was cut by 6 bases, the J end by 5 bases, with 17 bases between. The CDR3 has 14 amino acids. The germline V gene has CDR1 DFQATT and CDR2 SNEGSKA (reference sequence). The CDR3 loop is CSAAGSGTDNEQFF. Written as DNA, the CDR3 is TGCAGTGCGGCTGGTAGCGGGACAGACAATGAGCAGTTCTTC.

On this clonotype itself: A clone one base away is much larger, so this may be a read error. This chain uses TRBV7-9 with TRBJ2-1; 7 nucleotides agree with TRBD1. There are 11 residues in the CDR3. V was clipped by 8 bases and J by 14 bases; unmatched bases: 9. Looked up from germline, CDR1 is SEHNR and CDR2 is FQNEAQ (reference sequence). CDR3 sequence: CASPGDSFEFF. CDR3 in DNA: TGTGCCAGCCCAGGGGACAGTTTTGAGTTCTTC.

For the CDR3, the DNA is TGCGCCAGCAGCCAAGATCTGGCGGAAGCGTACAATGAGCAGTTCTTC. Translated, it gives CASSQDLAEAYNEQFF. V usage is TRBV4-1 and J usage is TRBJ2-1; no reliable D call. Germline V CDR1 and CDR2: MGHRA, YSYEKL. The CDR3 contains 16 residues. V was clipped by 0 bases and J by 4 bases, with 13 bases between them.

This clonotype occurred a few times. The J gene is TRBJ1-2, the V gene TRBV9, with 7 bases that match TRBD1. The CDR3 is 16 residues long. After removal of 0 bases from V and 4 bases from J, the junction contained 9 bases not matched to a gene. Germline CDR1 is SGDLS and CDR2 is YYNGEE. In DNA form, the CDR3 reads TGTGCCAGCAGCGTAGTGAGTACAGGGGACGGCTATGGCTACACCTTC. It is translated as CASSVVSTGDGYGYTF.

J is TRBJ1-1 and V is TRBV19; possibly TRBD1 for D (5 bases). The CDR3 consists of 13 residues. Germline CDR1 and CDR2: LNHDA and SQIVND (reference sequence). Trimming removed 6 bases from V and 3 bases from J, with 11 bases in between. This chain's CDR3 is CASRRGRDTEAFF. CDR3 DNA sequence: TGTGCCAGTAGACGGGGACGAGACACTGAAGCTTTCTTT.